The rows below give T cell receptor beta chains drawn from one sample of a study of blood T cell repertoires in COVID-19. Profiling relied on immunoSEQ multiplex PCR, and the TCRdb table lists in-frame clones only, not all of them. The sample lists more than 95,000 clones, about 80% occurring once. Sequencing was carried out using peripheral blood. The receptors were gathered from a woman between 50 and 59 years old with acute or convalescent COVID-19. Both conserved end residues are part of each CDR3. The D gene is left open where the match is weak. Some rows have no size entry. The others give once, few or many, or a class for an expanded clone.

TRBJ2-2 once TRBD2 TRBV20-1 TGCAGTGCTAGTACGGGGGGGCAACTACTCACCGGGGAGCTGTTTTTT CSASTGGQLLTGELFF
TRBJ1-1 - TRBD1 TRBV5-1 TGCGCCAGCAGCTTGGAGACAGGGAGGACTGAAGCTTTCTTT CASSLETGRTEAFF
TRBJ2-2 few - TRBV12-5 TGTGCTAGTGGTTTGGTACTGGTCACCACGAACACCGGGGAGCTGTTTTTT CASGLVLVTTNTGELFF
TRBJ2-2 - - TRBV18 TGTGCCAGCTCACCAGGACAGCGCCGGGGAGAGGAGCTGTTTTTT CASSPGQRRGEELFF
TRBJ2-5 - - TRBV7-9 TGTGCCAGCAGCCCTGGAGGGAGGGAGACCCAGTACTTC CASSPGGRETQYF
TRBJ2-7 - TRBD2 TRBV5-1 TGCGCCAGCAGCCTGATGACTAGCGGGAGCTCTTACGAGCAGTACTTC CASSLMTSGSSYEQYF
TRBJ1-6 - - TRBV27 TGTGCCAGCCAACGGGTAGGGGCGCGTTCACCCCTCCACTTT CASQRVGARSPLHF
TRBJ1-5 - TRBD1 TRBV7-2 TGTGCCAGCAGCAGGGACAGGGGGCCTCAGCCCCAGCATTTT CASSRDRGPQPQHF
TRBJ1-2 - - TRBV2 TGTGCCAGCAGTGAATTCAGGACAACCTATGGCTACACCTTC CASSEFRTTYGYTF
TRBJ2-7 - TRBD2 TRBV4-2 TGTGCCAGCAGCCAAGCGGGGACTAGCGAAAACTACGAGCAGTACTTC CASSQAGTSENYEQYF
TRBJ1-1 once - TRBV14 TGTGCCAGCAGTAAGAGATTGAACACTGAAGCTTTCTTT CASSKRLNTEAFF
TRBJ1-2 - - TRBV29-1 TGCAGCGTTGTCTCCGGAGACTATGGCTACACCTTC CSVVSGDYGYTF
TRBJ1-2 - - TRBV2 TGTGCCAGCAGAAGGGAGAGGAAGAGCTATGGCTACACCTTC CASRRERKSYGYTF
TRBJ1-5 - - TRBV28 TGTGCCAGCAGTTTTTCCGGGCAGGCGTCCCGGGGGCCCCAGCATTTT CASSFSGQASRGPQHF